This paragraph reports one T cell receptor beta chain. No antigen is known for it. Between the trimmed V and J ends, which lost 1 base and 0 bases, there was a span of 13 bases. This CDR3 has 16 amino acids. Germline lookup yields CDR1 DFQATT and CDR2 SNEGSKA (reference sequence). A library of TCRbeta sequences, prepared with unique molecular identifiers, was generated. MiXCR was run by TCRdb on the PCR reads, yielding one entry per CDR3 protein. Of a few hundred thousand distinct CDR3 sequences listed, approximately 12% are singletons. This specimen comes from a study of T-cell reconstitution after alpha-beta-depleted transplantation in children. The study's findings and limits: Counts and diversity of T cells one year after transplant came mostly from newly produced T cells. In patients about two months after transplant, alpha-beta T cells reportedly arose from several hundred expanded graft clones.

The sample was PBMCs, mostly from graft donor cells, taken 360 days after TCRalphabeta/CD19-depleted stem cell transplant. The chain uses TRBV20-1 and TRBJ2-1; weak D call: TRBD2 (6 bases). The source of this sequence is a male patient between 10 and 17 years old who had a stem cell transplant for acute myeloid leukemia, so the T cells may come from the graft donor. CDR3 protein: CSARASSGRSYNEQFF. In nucleotides, the CDR3 is TGCAGTGCTAGAGCATCCAGCGGGCGCTCCTACAATGAGCAGTTCTTC.